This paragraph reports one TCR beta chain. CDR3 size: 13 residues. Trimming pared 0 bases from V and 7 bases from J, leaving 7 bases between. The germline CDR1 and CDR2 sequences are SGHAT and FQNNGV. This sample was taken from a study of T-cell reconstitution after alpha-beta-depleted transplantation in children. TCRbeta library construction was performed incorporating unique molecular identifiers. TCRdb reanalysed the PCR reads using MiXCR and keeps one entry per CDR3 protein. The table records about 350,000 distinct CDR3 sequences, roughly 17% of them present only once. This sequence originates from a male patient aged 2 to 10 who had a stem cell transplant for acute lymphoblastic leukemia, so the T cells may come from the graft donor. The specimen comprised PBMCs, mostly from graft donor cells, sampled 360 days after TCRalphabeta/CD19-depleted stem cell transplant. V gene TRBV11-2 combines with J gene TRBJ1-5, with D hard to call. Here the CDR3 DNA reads TGTGCCAGCAGCTTAGATCGGTTACAGCCCCAGCATTTT. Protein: CASSLDRLQPQHF.